This note documents a single T cell receptor (beta chain) sequence. The antigen is undetermined. The data were obtained in a study of identical twins. The germline gives CDR1 MDHEN, CDR2 SYDVKM. This CDR3 is built from 15 residues. Trimming took 5 bases from V and 4 from J; bases not matched to a gene: 9. Healthy Caucasians, and only they, were the donors. Template switching (which added a universal primer site) was used, and cDNA carried unique molecular identifiers. MiXCR was run by TCRdb on the 5' RACE reads, yielding one entry per CDR3 protein. The sample records about 530,000 distinct CDR3 sequences, around 24% being singletons. General observations from the study: For cord blood, abundant beta clonotypes had fewer insertions, unlike memory repertoires, which showed none.

The sample also formed part of further work on yellow fever vaccine responses in identical twins.

The chain links TRBV28 to TRBJ2-7, with 9 bases identical to TRBD1. The source is a young woman in good health. The sequenced sample was CD4+ T cells sorted from blood. CDR3 nucleotides: TGTGCCAGCAGTCGTATCTGGGACAGGGCTTACGAGCAGTACGTC. Translation gives CASSRIWDRAYEQYV.